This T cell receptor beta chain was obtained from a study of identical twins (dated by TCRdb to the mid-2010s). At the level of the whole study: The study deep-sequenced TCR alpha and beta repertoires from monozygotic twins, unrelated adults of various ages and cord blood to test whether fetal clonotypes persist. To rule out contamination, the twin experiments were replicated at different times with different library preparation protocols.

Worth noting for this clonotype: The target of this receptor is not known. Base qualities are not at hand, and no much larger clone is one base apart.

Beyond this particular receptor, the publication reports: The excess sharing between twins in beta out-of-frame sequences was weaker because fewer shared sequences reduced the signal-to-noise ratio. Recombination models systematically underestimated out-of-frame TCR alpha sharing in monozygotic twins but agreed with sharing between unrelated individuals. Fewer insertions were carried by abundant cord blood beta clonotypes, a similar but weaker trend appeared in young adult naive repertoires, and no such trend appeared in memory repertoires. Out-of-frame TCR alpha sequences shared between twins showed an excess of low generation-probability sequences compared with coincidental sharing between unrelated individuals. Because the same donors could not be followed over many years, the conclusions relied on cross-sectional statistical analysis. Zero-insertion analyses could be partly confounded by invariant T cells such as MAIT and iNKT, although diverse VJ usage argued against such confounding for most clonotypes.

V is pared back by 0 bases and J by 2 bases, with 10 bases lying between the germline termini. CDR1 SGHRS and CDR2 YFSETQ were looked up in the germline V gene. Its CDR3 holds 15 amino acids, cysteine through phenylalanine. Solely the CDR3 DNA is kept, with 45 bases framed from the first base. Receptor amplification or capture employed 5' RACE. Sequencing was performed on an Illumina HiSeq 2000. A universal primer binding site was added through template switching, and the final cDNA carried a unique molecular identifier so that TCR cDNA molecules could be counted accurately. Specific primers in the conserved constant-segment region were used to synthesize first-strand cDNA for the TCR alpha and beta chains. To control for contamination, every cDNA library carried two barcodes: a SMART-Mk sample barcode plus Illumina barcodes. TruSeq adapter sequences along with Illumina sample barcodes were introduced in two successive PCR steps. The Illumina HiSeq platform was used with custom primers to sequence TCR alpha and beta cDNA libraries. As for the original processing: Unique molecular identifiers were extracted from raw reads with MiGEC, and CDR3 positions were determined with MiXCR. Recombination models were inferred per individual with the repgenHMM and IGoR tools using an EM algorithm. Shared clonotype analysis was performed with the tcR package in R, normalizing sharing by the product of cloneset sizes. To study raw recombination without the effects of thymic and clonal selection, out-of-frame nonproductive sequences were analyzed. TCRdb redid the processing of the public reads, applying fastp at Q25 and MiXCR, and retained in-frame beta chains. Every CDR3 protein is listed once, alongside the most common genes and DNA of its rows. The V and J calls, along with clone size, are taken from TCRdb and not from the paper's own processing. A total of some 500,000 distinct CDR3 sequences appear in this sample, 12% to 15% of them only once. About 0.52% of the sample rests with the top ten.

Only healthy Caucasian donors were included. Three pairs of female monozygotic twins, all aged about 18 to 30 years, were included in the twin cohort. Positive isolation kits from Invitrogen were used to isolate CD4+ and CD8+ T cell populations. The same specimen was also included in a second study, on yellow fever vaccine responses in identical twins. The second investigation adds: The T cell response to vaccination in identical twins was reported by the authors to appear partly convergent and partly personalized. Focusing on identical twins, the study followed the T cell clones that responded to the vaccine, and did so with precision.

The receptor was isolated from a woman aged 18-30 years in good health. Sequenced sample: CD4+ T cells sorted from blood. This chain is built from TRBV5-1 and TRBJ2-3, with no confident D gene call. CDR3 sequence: CASSLVRRYTDTQYF. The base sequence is TGCGCCAGCAGCTTGGTTCGCAGATACACAGATACGCAGTATTTT.